This TCR beta chain was sequenced in a study of blood T cell repertoires in COVID-19. Per the original data handling: Scientists estimated how many nucleated cells there were by amplifying reference gene primers. Clones were sequenced by immunoSEQ multiplex PCR, and TCRdb holds only the in-frame ones, with some missing. Clone size and V and J calls were adopted from that table, with D and trimming inferred from the DNA. The table has approximately 220,000 clones, around 84% seen once. With 5 bases clipped from V and 5 bases from J, the junction kept 6 bases outside the gene matches. CDR3 length: 14 residues. Germline V CDR1 and CDR2: MNHEY, SVGAGI.

This sequence joins TRBV6-5 and TRBJ1-2, with 9 bases matching TRBD1. The TCR comes from a woman between 40 and 50 years old who had recovered from COVID-19. The sample taken for sequencing was PBMCs or T cells enriched from blood (not recorded which). The CDR3 loop is CASSPGTGTYGYTF. The CDR3 DNA sequence: TGTGCCAGCAGTCCCGGGACAGGGACATATGGCTACACCTTC.